This T cell receptor (beta chain) was identified in a study of response to subunit inactivated influenza vaccine. TCRdb recomputed calls from the RT-PCR reads with MiXCR, one row per CDR3 protein. The sample lists 500,000 to 550,000 distinct CDR3 sequences; around 21% were seen once. Per the germline V gene, CDR1 is SGHTA and CDR2 is FQGNSA. The CDR3 loop spans 15 amino acids. V lost 3 bases, J lost 1 base, and 5 bases stayed unmatched. This clonotype was counted only a few times. The sample was also reused in another study, on T cells expressing NK-cell markers. That investigation notes: In generating TCR beta cDNA, 5'RACE template switching with UMIs was used. NKG2C+ dominant clonotype frequencies in a handful of donors were about 1.0-8% of CD8+ T cells. Clones of NKG2C+ T cells that had expanded were of unclear HCMV specificity.

The sequence derives from a man aged 45 to 65 who received an inactivated influenza vaccine. The material was CD4+ T cells sorted from PBMCs, obtained less than 13 days after vaccination. J is TRBJ1-1 and V is TRBV7-2; 7 bases line up with TRBD1. CDR3 bases: TGTGCCAGCAGCTTCAGGACAGGAGGGAACACTGAAGCTTTCTTT. This codes for CASSFRTGGNTEAFF.